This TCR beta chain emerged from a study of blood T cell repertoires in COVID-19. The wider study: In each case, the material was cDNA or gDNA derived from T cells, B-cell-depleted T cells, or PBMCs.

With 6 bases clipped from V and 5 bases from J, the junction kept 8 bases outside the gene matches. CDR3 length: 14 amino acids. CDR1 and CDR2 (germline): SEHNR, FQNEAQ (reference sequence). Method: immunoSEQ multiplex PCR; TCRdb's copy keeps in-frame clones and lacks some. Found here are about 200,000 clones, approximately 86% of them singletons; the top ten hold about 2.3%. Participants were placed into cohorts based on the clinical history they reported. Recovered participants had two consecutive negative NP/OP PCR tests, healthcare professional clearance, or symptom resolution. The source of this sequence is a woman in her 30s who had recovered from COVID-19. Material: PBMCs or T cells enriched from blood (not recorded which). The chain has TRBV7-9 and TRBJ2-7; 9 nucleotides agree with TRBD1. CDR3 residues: CASSQQGAMDEQYF. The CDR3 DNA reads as TGTGCCAGCAGTCAACAGGGGGCGATGGACGAGCAGTACTTC.